This TCR beta chain was sequenced in a study of CD4 T cells in relation to SARS-CoV-2 and coronaviruses. Whole-study findings and limits: This crossreactivity analysis covered spike protein alone, no other viral proteins.

Measured with immunoSEQ multiplex PCR; TCRdb has only the in-frame clones, and not every one. The sample holds about 22,000 clones, about 70% seen once. V was trimmed by 3 bases and J by 6 bases, leaving 18 bases between them. Germline-derived CDR1 and CDR2 are SGHNT and YYREEE (reference sequence). CDR3 length: 16 residues. Before the COVID-19 pandemic, during about 2011-2019, CD4+ T cells were taken from unexposed donors. CD4+ T cells were isolated from the cells after about 11 days of culture. Unexposed-donor CD4+ T cells were probed with SARS-CoV-2 S/N and four cold-coronavirus spikes, cells permitting. Details on this clone: Antigen specificity is unknown.

The origin of this receptor is a human donor in good health. The sequenced material came from CD4+ T cells from PBMCs, cultured in vitro. The J gene is TRBJ2-2, the V gene TRBV5-4; maybe TRBD2 (5 bases). The CDR3 nucleotides read TGTGCCAGCAGCTCTTCCGGGATTGGAATCGCCGGGGAGCTGTTTTTT. Translated: CASSSSGIGIAGELFF.